This record covers a single T cell receptor beta chain. Its antigen is currently unknown. TCR beta CDR3 sequences were amplified from RNA transcripts. The TCR CDR3 first-round RT-PCR relied on the HTBI primer set. MiXCR, run by TCRdb on the multiplex PCR reads, gives a single entry per CDR3 protein. This table has 500,000 to 550,000 distinct CDR3 sequences, approximately 20% appearing once. Germline V lookup: CDR1 SGHTA, CDR2 FQGNSA. This CDR3 has 14 amino acids. Trimming took 6 bases from V and 8 from J; bases not matched to a gene: 9. The data originate from a study of T cells in Graves' hyperthyroidism and ophthalmopathy. The study, taken as a whole, reports: Most clonotypes that expanded in the thyroid above 0.001 also showed up in blood. The model identified upcoming ophthalmopathy a median roughly 6 months ahead of onset. Ophthalmopathy was separated from stable hyperthyroidism by a 13 V-J model.

This clonotype was obtained from a man in his forties or fifties with Graves' ophthalmopathy. Specimen: blood. The genes are TRBV7-2 and TRBJ1-2; TRBD1 agrees at 10 bases. Written as DNA, the CDR3 is TGTGCCAGCAGACGTAAGACAGGGGGCAGCGGCTACACCTTC. This encodes CASRRKTGGSGYTF. The complete variable domain, with remaining parts taken from reference TRBV7-2 and TRBJ1-2, reads GAGVSQSPSNKVTEKGKDVELRCDPISGHTALYWYRQSLGQGLEFLIYFQGNSAPDKSGLPSDRFSAERTGGSVSTLTIQRTQQEDSAVYLCASRRKTGGSGYTFGSGTRLTVV.